This T cell receptor beta chain was documented in a study of blood T cell repertoires in COVID-19. As for the study in general: Spain, Italy and the United States supplied samples that represented acute and convalescent COVID-19.

The CDR3 is made up of 15 amino acids. CDR1 and CDR2 from the germline V gene are MGHRA and YSYEKL. The trim removed 3 bases at V and 2 bases at J, leaving 4 bases unmatched. The study recruited people aged 18 to 89 years across some 23 US areas. Cohort 3 recovered donors had two negative PCRs, clearance, or symptom resolution. As handled by the study authors: From reference gene primer amplification, estimates of nucleated cell counts were derived. Sequenced by immunoSEQ multiplex PCR; TCRdb stores in-frame clones only, minus some. V, J and clone size are those of that table, while D and trimming were read from the DNA. The sample has more than 250,000 clones, around 90% seen once.

The chain recombines TRBV4-1 with TRBJ1-2; 9 nucleotides match TRBD1. Source material: PBMCs or T cells enriched from blood (not recorded which). The receptor comes from a woman in her twenties or thirties who had recovered from COVID-19. The CDR3: CASSHTGGENYGYTF. The CDR3 bases are TGCGCCAGCAGCCATACAGGGGGCGAGAACTATGGCTACACCTTC.